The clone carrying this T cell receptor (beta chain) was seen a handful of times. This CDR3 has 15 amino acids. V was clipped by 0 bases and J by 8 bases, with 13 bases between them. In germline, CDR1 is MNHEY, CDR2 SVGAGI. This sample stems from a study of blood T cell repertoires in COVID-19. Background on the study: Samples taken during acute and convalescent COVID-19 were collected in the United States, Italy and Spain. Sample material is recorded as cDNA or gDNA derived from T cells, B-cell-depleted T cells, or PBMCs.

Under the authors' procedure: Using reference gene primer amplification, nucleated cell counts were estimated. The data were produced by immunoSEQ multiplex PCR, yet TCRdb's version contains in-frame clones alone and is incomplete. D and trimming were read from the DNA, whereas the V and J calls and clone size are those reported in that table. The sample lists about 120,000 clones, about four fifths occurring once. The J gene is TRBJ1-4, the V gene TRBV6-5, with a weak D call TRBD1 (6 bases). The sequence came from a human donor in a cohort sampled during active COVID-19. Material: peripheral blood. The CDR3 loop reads CASSYSYRAEEKLFF. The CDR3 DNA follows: TGTGCCAGCAGTTACTCTTACAGGGCGGAGGAAAAACTGTTTTTT.